The 30 T cell receptor beta chains given below trace back to one sample, sequenced in a study of identical twins. MiXCR was run by TCRdb on the 5' RACE reads, yielding one entry per CDR3 protein. Of under 300,000 distinct CDR3 sequences in the sample, approximately 11% were seen once. These records were also assigned to another study, of yellow fever vaccine responses in identical twins.

Input material: memory (CD45RO+) T cells sorted from blood. The receptors shown here come from a young woman in good health.

The rearrangement links TRBV9 to TRBJ2-7; weak D call: TRBD1 (6 bases). V lost 3 bases and J lost 0, with 13 bases in between. Germline V CDR1 and CDR2: SGDLS, YYNGEE. CDR3 length: 15 amino acids. The chain's CDR3 is CASSEGDTTSYEQYF. The CDR3 coding sequence is TGTGCCAGCAGCGAGGGGGACACTACCTCCTACGAGCAGTACTTC.

This clonotype has at least ten counts. The chain has TRBV14 and TRBJ2-7; 7 nucleotides line up with TRBD2. The CDR3 sequence is 14 residues long. Losses at the gene ends were 4 bases for V and 4 bases for J; bases not matched to a gene: 7. The germline V gene has CDR1 SGHDN and CDR2 FVKESK. CDR3 loop: CASSLPGLQYEQYF. CDR3 bases: TGTGCCAGCAGCCTACCGGGACTACAATACGAGCAGTACTTC.

This clonotype came up many times. V is TRBV12-3 or TRBV12-4 and J is TRBJ2-5; maybe TRBD1 (6 bases). The CDR3 has 14 residues. V was cut by 4 bases and J by 7 bases, with 16 bases left in between. The chain's CDR3 is CASSSRDKGRTQYF. CDR3 in DNA: TGTGCCAGCAGTTCACGGGACAAGGGTAGGACCCAGTACTTC.

The chain links TRBV6-1 to TRBJ2-5; D might be TRBD1 or TRBD2, each matching 7 bases. The germline V gene encodes CDR1 MNHNS and CDR2 SASEGT. The CDR3 consists of 15 residues. Deletions cut 5 bases from V and 4 bases from J, with 17 bases between. DNA of the CDR3: TGTGCCAGCAGTACCCTAGGGAGGGACAGAGAGACCCAGTACTTC. Protein: CASSTLGRDRETQYF.

This clonotype was seen ten or more times. V and J are TRBV12-3 or TRBV12-4 and TRBJ2-7; 7 bases align to TRBD1. The V and J ends lost 3 bases and 2 bases, in that order; junction bases with no gene match: 7. There are 15 residues in the CDR3. The CDR3 spells CASSFTGAATYEQYF. The CDR3 DNA is TGTGCCAGCAGTTTTACAGGGGCGGCGACCTACGAGCAGTACTTC.

A few counts support this clonotype. The chain is built from TRBV6-6 and TRBJ2-5, with a possible D match to TRBD1 (5 bases). The CDR3 has 13 amino acids. Germline CDR1 reads MNHNY; CDR2 reads SVGAGI (reference sequence). V lost 6 bases and J lost 4, with 12 bases in between. The DNA of the CDR3 is TGTGCCAGCAGCCCCCGGACATTAGAGACCCAGTACTTC. It is translated as CASSPRTLETQYF.

This chain links TRBV11-1 with TRBJ2-1; D is ambiguous. Looked up from germline, CDR1 is SGHAT and CDR2 is FQDESV (reference sequence). V was shortened by 5 bases and J by 6 bases, with 14 bases between the two germline ends. The CDR3 length is 14 residues. The chain's CDR3 is CASSHPRKGNEQFF. Here the CDR3 DNA reads TGTGCCAGCAGCCATCCTCGAAAGGGCAATGAGCAGTTCTTC.

Many counts were recorded for this clonotype. This sequence joins TRBV6-1 and TRBJ1-1; 7 bases map to TRBD1. Trimming at V came to 3 bases and at J to 1 base, leaving 2 bases not matched to a gene. CDR3 length: 14 amino acids. Germline assignment: CDR1 MNHNS and CDR2 SASEGT. DNA for the CDR3: TGTGCCAGCAGTGAGGGACAGAAGAACACTGAAGCTTTCTTT. It specifies CASSEGQKNTEAFF.

This clonotype came up a few times. The CDR3 nucleotides read TGTGCCAGCAGAAGAGGGCTGGAGGAAGAGACCCAGTACTTC. It encodes CASRRGLEEETQYF. The rearrangement links TRBV7-9 to TRBJ2-5, with a possible D match to TRBD2 (5 bases). V was shortened by 6 bases and J by 3 bases, with 14 bases between the two germline ends. Germline CDR1 and CDR2: SEHNR and FQNEAQ (reference sequence). This CDR3 is 14 amino acids long. The variable domain in full, with the rest retrieved from reference TRBV7-9 and TRBJ2-5, is DTGVSQNPRHKITKRGQNVTFRCDPISEHNRLYWYRQTLGQGPEFLTYFQNEAQLEKSRLLSDRFSAERPKGSFSTLEIQRTEQGDSAMYLCASRRGLEEETQYFGPGTRLLVL.

This rearrangement joins TRBV7-6 to TRBJ2-1; TRBD1 agrees at 10 bases. Per germline, CDR1 SGHVS and CDR2 FNYEAQ. This CDR3 comprises 16 residues. V shed 3 bases and J 8 bases; nucleotides not matched to a gene: 10. The CDR3 loop reads CASSLPGQGMADEQFF. DNA of the CDR3: TGTGCCAGCAGCTTGCCGGGACAGGGGATGGCGGATGAGCAGTTCTTC.

This clonotype was counted only a few times. This rearrangement joins TRBV4-3 to TRBJ2-3; 8 nucleotides agree with TRBD2. This CDR3 spans 17 amino acids. In germline, CDR1 is LGHNA, CDR2 YSLEER. Unmatched junction bases numbered 13, after V lost 3 bases and J lost 5 bases. The DNA for the CDR3 is TGCGCCAGCAGCCACCGGAGTTCGGCGGGGGGAGGAGATACGCAGTATTTT. This gives the protein CASSHRSSAGGGDTQYF.

The V and J genes are TRBV24-1 and TRBJ1-2; perhaps TRBD1 as D (5 bases). The V end was cut by 5 bases, the J end by 4 bases, with 16 bases between. Germline V lookup: CDR1 KGHDR, CDR2 SFDVKD. This CDR3 is 15 amino acids long. The CDR3 loop is CATSGLGVGGYGYTF. The CDR3 nucleotides read TGTGCCACCAGTGGTCTGGGGGTAGGCGGCTATGGCTACACCTTC.

Worth noting for this clonotype: At one end, the junction sequence differs from germline, possibly due to a read error. The genes are TRBV2 and TRBJ2-3; D possibly corresponds to TRBD1 (6 bases). Germline CDR1 is SNHLY and CDR2 is FYNNEI. The CDR3 length is 14 residues. CDR3 residues: CASAGTGTPDSQYF. The DNA of the CDR3 is TGTGCCAGTGCCGGCACAGGGACCCCAGATTCGCAGTATTTT.

This clonotype was seen a handful of times. The chain has TRBV28 and TRBJ2-2; TRBD1 might be the D (6 bases). The germline V and J ends were trimmed by 4 bases and 0 bases, with 6 bases remaining between them. Germline CDR1 is MDHEN and CDR2 is SYDVKM. The CDR3 runs 14 residues. The CDR3 loop reads CASSWTANTGELFF. CDR3 sequence (DNA): TGTGCCAGCAGTTGGACAGCGAACACCGGGGAGCTGTTTTTT.

This clonotype was observed at least ten times. The chain combines TRBV6-2 or TRBV6-3 with TRBJ2-3; possibly TRBD1 or TRBD2 for D (5 bases each). Trimming took off 4 bases at V and 2 bases at J, with 13 bases between the two ends. Per the germline V gene, CDR1 is MNHEY and CDR2 is SVGEGT. The CDR3 contains 15 residues. CDR3 sequence (DNA): TGTGCCAGCAGTTGGACCGGGACCGACACAGATACGCAGTATTTT. Translating it yields CASSWTGTDTDTQYF.

The chain employs TRBV6-1 and TRBJ1-4, with a tentative D call TRBD1 (6 bases). Germline CDR1 reads MNHNS; CDR2 reads SASEGT. The V gene lost 5 bases and the J gene lost 7 bases, with 14 bases spanning the gap. This CDR3 spans 14 amino acids. The DNA for the CDR3 is TGTGCCAGCAGTACGGGGGGAGGGGGTGAAAAACTGTTTTTT. The encoded protein is CASSTGGGGEKLFF.

The chain couples TRBV27 to TRBJ2-3; TRBD1 matches 7 bases. This CDR3 region has 14 residues. J lost 2 bases, V lost 8 bases, and 7 bases had no gene match. The germline V gene has CDR1 MNHEY and CDR2 SMNVEV (reference sequence). In nucleotides, the CDR3 is TGTGCCAGCGGCCGGGACAGACACACAGATACGCAGTATTTT. Protein product: CASGRDRHTDTQYF.

This clonotype was counted between two and nine times. Here the CDR3 DNA reads TGTGCCAGCAGCCACGGGGGGGCCGGGCGCGATACGCAGTATTTT. It codes for CASSHGGAGRDTQYF. The chain carries TRBV12-3 or TRBV12-4 and TRBJ2-3; TRBD2 agrees at 8 bases. V gave up 6 bases and J gave up 6 bases; unmatched junction bases: 11. The CDR3 loop spans 15 amino acids.

This clonotype was detected many times. V is TRBV20-1 and J is TRBJ2-2; D possibly corresponds to TRBD1 (7 bases). Trimming cost V 0 bases and J 5 bases, with 16 bases left between them. Germline V gene lookup returns CDR1 DFQATT and CDR2 SNEGSKA (reference sequence). The CDR3 covers 16 residues. CDR3 sequence (DNA): TGCAGTGCTAGAGACGCAGGGGGAGGAGAAACCGGGGAGCTGTTTTTT. Its translation: CSARDAGGGETGELFF.

J is TRBJ1-4 and V is TRBV6-1; D is possibly TRBD1 (6 bases). CDR3 size: 14 residues. Trimming removed 8 bases at V and 2 bases at J, with 12 bases between. Per germline, CDR1 MNHNS and CDR2 SASEGT. The CDR3, as DNA: TGTGCCAGCCGTCGGGGGCAGACTAATGAAAAACTGTTTTTT. Its translation: CASRRGQTNEKLFF.

A few counts support this clonotype. The CDR3 is CASSEHQGQGNADTQYF. CDR3 bases: TGTGCCAGCAGTGAACACCAGGGCCAGGGTAATGCAGATACGCAGTATTTT. The gene calls are TRBV25-1 and TRBJ2-3, with TRBD1 as a possible D gene (5 bases). The CDR3 consists of 17 residues. The germline gives CDR1 MGHDK, CDR2 SYGVNS. V was trimmed by 2 bases and J by 4 bases, leaving 19 bases between them.

This clonotype came up a few times. The chain recombines TRBV7-8 with TRBJ2-1; D might be TRBD1 or TRBD2, each matching 6 bases. The CDR3 has 16 residues. V shed 3 bases and J shed 4 bases, with 16 bases lying between them. Germline-derived CDR1 and CDR2 are SGHVS and FQNEAQ. CDR3 protein: CASSFRVGGAYNEQFF. CDR3 nucleotides: TGTGCCAGCAGCTTTAGAGTGGGGGGCGCGTACAATGAGCAGTTCTTC.

The chain has TRBV28 and TRBJ2-1; TRBD2 aligns across 15 bases. The CDR3 runs to 18 residues. CDR1 MDHEN and CDR2 SYDVKM come from the germline V gene. V was pared by 6 bases and J by 7 bases, with 13 bases of the junction left unmatched. CDR3 region: CASRAGTSGRPSLNEQFF. Written as DNA, the CDR3 is TGTGCCAGCAGGGCCGGGACTAGCGGGAGGCCCTCTTTGAATGAGCAGTTCTTC.

This clonotype came up a few times. The rearrangement joins TRBV15 to TRBJ2-3; no clear D gene. CDR1 is LNHNV, CDR2 YYDKDF, per germline (reference sequence). CDR3 size: 13 residues. The germline V and J ends were trimmed by 0 bases and 6 bases, with 7 bases remaining between them. CDR3 coding DNA: TGTGCCACCAGCAGAGATGGTGCGGATACGCAGTATTTT. This sequence encodes CATSRDGADTQYF.

As concerns this clonotype: A much larger clone differs from this one at a single base, so this may be a read error. This chain joins TRBV5-6 and TRBJ2-5; D is possibly TRBD2 (7 bases). CDR3 length equals 15 residues. The V gene lost 4 bases and the J gene lost 5 bases, with 18 bases spanning the gap. CDR1 and CDR2 (germline): SGHDT, YYEEEE. The CDR3 nucleotides are TGTGCCAGCAGCCGTCTAGTCGGGGGGCTTGAGACCCAGTACTTC. Its translation: CASSRLVGGLETQYF. The complete variable domain, with remaining parts taken from reference TRBV5-6 and TRBJ2-5, reads DAGVTQSPTHLIKTRGQQVTLRCSPKSGHDTVSWYQQALGQGPQFIFQYYEEEERQRGNFPDRFSGHQFPNYSSELNVNALLLGDSALYLCASSRLVGGLETQYFGPGTRLLVL.

Many counts were recorded for this clonotype. The genes are TRBV5-1 and TRBJ1-5; the D gene is possibly TRBD1 (6 bases). V was pared by 3 bases and J by 4 bases, with 11 bases between. CDR1 is SGHRS and CDR2 is YFSETQ in the germline V gene. The CDR3 extends over 14 amino acids. The CDR3 protein is CASSSGGANQPQHF. The CDR3 DNA sequence: TGCGCCAGCAGCTCGGGGGGGGCGAATCAGCCCCAGCATTTT.

This clonotype came up many times. The chain combines TRBV5-1 with TRBJ2-3; weak D call: TRBD1 (5 bases). Germline V gene data show CDR1 as SGHRS and CDR2 as YFSETQ. Trimming removed 0 bases from V and 2 bases from J, with 7 bases in between. The CDR3 extends over 14 amino acids. CDR3 amino acids: CASSLATATDTQYF. The CDR3 DNA follows: TGCGCCAGCAGCTTGGCGACAGCCACAGATACGCAGTATTTT. The full variable domain, completed using reference TRBV5-1 and TRBJ2-3, is KAGVTQTPRYLIKTRGQQVTLSCSPISGHRSVSWYQQTPGQGLQFLFEYFSETQRNKGNFPGRFSGRQFSNSRSEMNVSTLELGDSALYLCASSLATATDTQYFGPGTRLTVL.

V and J are TRBV7-9 and TRBJ2-7, with D perhaps TRBD2 (5 bases). Looked up from germline, CDR1 is SEHNR and CDR2 is FQNEAQ (reference sequence). V dropped 1 base and J dropped 6 bases, with 13 bases sitting between them. The CDR3 sequence is 14 residues long. The CDR3 reads CASSLEYGITEQYF. The CDR3 DNA sequence: TGTGCCAGCAGCTTAGAATACGGGATCACCGAGCAGTACTTC.

This clonotype came up a few times. The genes are TRBV2 and TRBJ1-6; tentative D call: TRBD1 (6 bases). V lost 1 base and J lost 10, with 11 bases in between. This CDR3 spans 14 amino acids. Germline-derived CDR1 and CDR2 are SNHLY and FYNNEI. CDR3 sequence reads: CASSEGTERSPLHF. CDR3 nucleotide sequence: TGTGCCAGCAGTGAAGGGACAGAAAGGTCACCCCTCCACTTT.

This chain uses TRBV2 with TRBJ2-1, with 9 bases that match TRBD1. The length of the CDR3 is 17 residues. Trimming at V came to 4 bases and at J to 7 bases, leaving 14 bases not matched to a gene. Germline V CDR1 and CDR2: SNHLY, FYNNEI. The CDR3 is CASSAQQGALSLNEQFF. CDR3 nucleotides: TGTGCCAGCAGTGCCCAACAGGGGGCGCTGAGTCTGAATGAGCAGTTCTTC.